This TCR beta chain appears in the sequencing data of a study of CD8 T cells in Susac syndrome. The CDR3 is 16 amino acids. Germline-derived CDR1 and CDR2 are SGHNT and YYREEE (reference sequence). Losses at the gene ends were 4 bases for V and 8 bases for J; bases not matched to a gene: 8. When the RNA was reverse transcribed, random hexamers were used with an input of roughly 0.5 to 1 ug. The method of amplification for TCR beta CDR3 was immunoSEQ multiplex PCR, covering 54 Vbeta and 13 Jbeta. Using its own MiXCR run on the immunoSEQ multiplex PCR reads, TCRdb lists one record per CDR3 protein. Of over 150,000 distinct CDR3 sequences detected, roughly 94% appear once; the ten largest clones hold about 0.1%. Sequencing of TCR beta was performed on blood CD8+ and CD4+ T cells.

Input material: CD4+ T cells from PBMCs. The chain joins TRBV5-4 to TRBJ2-1; 14 bases are shared with TRBD2. The sequence came from a human donor with Susac syndrome. The CDR3 DNA follows: TGTGCCAGCAGCGTTGGGACTAGCGGGAGCTTGGATGAGCAGTTCTTC. Protein product: CASSVGTSGSLDEQFF.